This T cell receptor (beta chain) was documented in a study of T-cell reconstitution after alpha-beta-depleted transplantation in children. Study-level findings and limits: T-cell counts and diversity at one year following transplant were attributed mainly to newly produced T cells. Surviving recipient T cells and thymic progenitors underlay high day-60 TCRbeta diversity in some patients. Several hundred graft clones that had expanded were reportedly the source of alpha-beta T cells about two months after transplant.

This clonotype has just a few counts. Antigen: not known. It was with unique molecular identifiers that the TCRbeta library was prepared. TCRdb used MiXCR to reprocess the PCR reads, holding one entry per CDR3 protein. This table holds about 610,000 distinct CDR3 sequences, 25% to 30% found once. Deletions cut 5 bases from V and 8 bases from J, with 16 bases between. The V gene's germline CDR1 is SGHRS and CDR2 YFSETQ. This CDR3 spans 13 amino acids. Sequenced material: PBMCs, taken before TCRalphabeta/CD19-depleted stem cell transplant. The chain employs TRBV5-1 and TRBJ1-2, with TRBD1 as a possible D gene (5 bases). The clonotype originates from a boy younger than two with Wiskott-Aldrich syndrome, due to receive a stem cell transplant. The CDR3 sequence: CASSREPGVGYTF. The CDR3 DNA is TGCGCCAGCAGTCGTGAACCGGGGGTCGGCTACACCTTC.